Described below is a single T cell receptor beta chain sequence and its context. The protocol was immunoSEQ multiplex PCR, while the TCRdb copy is restricted to in-frame clones and leaves out a portion. The data show hundreds of thousands of clones, 87% seen once. These data come from a study of blood T cell repertoires in COVID-19. The CDR3 consists of 15 residues. Trimming pared 1 base from V and 7 bases from J, leaving 13 bases between. Germline V gene data show CDR1 as SGHNT and CDR2 as YENEEA. Sequencing used peripheral blood. This clonotype was obtained from a woman aged 45 to 65 with COVID-19, enrolled during active disease. The chain joins TRBV11-3 to TRBJ1-4, with D perhaps TRBD1 (5 bases). The CDR3 sequence: CASSLGGRAGEKLFF. CDR3 nucleotides: TGTGCCAGCAGCTTAGGGGGCAGGGCTGGTGAAAAACTGTTTTTT.